The next 3 T cell receptor beta chains were all read from a single sample in a study of shared clonotypes between healthy human individuals. The table came from immunoSEQ multiplex PCR; TCRdb's copy has only in-frame clones and leaves some out. The sample holds about 1.5 million clones, 98% seen once. The sample comprised naive CD4+ T cells sorted from blood. Sample subset: CD45RA+ positively selected. Receptors originate from a young man in good health.

The chain combines TRBV10-2 with TRBJ2-3; 7 bases align to TRBD2. V trimming: 6 bases; J trimming: 2 bases; junction bases outside the gene matches: 11. The CDR3 is made up of 16 amino acids. The germline CDR1 and CDR2 sequences are WSHSY and SAAADI. DNA of the CDR3: TGCGCCAGCAGCCTTACTAGCGACCCAAACACAGATACGCAGTATTTT. It yields the protein CASSLTSDPNTDTQYF.

The chain is built from TRBV7-8 and TRBJ2-7; TRBD1 agrees at 9 bases. Losses at the gene ends were 5 bases for V and 7 bases for J; bases not matched to a gene: 6. This CDR3 comprises 13 residues. The germline CDR1 and CDR2 sequences are SGHVS and FQNEAQ. The CDR3 protein is CASSIDRGVEQYF. The CDR3 DNA is TGTGCCAGCAGCATCGACAGGGGGGTGGAGCAGTACTTC.

The CDR3 nucleotides read TGTGCCAGCAGGGAGGGGACGGGGTACACTGAAGCTTTCTTT. Translating gives CASREGTGYTEAFF. J is TRBJ1-1 and V is TRBV2; D possibly corresponds to TRBD1 (5 bases). The CDR3 spans 14 residues. V was cut by 6 bases and J by 3 bases, with 14 bases left in between. Germline assignment: CDR1 SNHLY and CDR2 FYNNEI.